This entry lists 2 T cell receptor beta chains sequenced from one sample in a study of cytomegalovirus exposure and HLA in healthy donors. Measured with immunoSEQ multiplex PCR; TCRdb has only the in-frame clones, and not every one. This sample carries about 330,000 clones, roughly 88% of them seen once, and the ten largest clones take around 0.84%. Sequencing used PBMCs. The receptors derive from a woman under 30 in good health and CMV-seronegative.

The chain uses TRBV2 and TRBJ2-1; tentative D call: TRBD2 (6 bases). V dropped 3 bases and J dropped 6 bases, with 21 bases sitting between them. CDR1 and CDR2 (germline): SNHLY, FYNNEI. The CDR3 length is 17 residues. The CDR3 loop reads CASSERLTSFGGNEQFF. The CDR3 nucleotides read TGTGCCAGCAGTGAGAGACTAACTAGCTTTGGAGGCAATGAGCAGTTCTTC.

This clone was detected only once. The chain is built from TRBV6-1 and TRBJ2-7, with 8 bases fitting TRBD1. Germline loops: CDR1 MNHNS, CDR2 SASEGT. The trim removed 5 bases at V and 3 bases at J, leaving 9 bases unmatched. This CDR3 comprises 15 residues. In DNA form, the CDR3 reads TGTGCCAGCAGTAAATTCTTAGGACAGGGCTACGAGCAGTACTTC. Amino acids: CASSKFLGQGYEQYF.